What follows are 31 T cell receptor beta chains derived from one specimen sequenced in a study of blood T cell repertoires in COVID-19. Assay: immunoSEQ multiplex PCR; the TCRdb copy retains only in-frame clones and omits some. The sample lists approximately 290,000 clones; 90% were seen once. The sequenced material came from PBMCs or T cells enriched from blood (not recorded which). The source of these receptors is a young woman with acute COVID-19.

The V gene is TRBV11-3, the J gene TRBJ2-1, with TRBD2 identical over 13 bases. Trimming took 5 bases from V and 5 from J; bases not matched to a gene: 3. CDR3 length: 15 amino acids. Germline loops: CDR1 SGHNT, CDR2 YENEEA. The CDR3 is CASSQGTSGNNEQFF. The CDR3 DNA reads TGTGCCAGCAGCCAAGGGACTAGCGGGAACAATGAGCAGTTCTTC.

The V and J genes are TRBV4-1 and TRBJ1-1, with a weak D call TRBD1 (6 bases). Germline V gives CDR1 MGHRA, CDR2 YSYEKL. Trimming stripped 0 bases from V and 1 base from J, with 15 bases between. The CDR3 extends over 17 amino acids. The CDR3 region has the DNA TGCGCCAGCAGCCAAGATCCCCTGACAGGACAGAACACTGAAGCTTTCTTT. Translation: CASSQDPLTGQNTEAFF.

The rearrangement joins TRBV15 to TRBJ2-4; TRBD2 might be the D (6 bases). The germline CDR1 and CDR2 sequences are LNHNV and YYDKDF (reference sequence). The CDR3 loop spans 16 amino acids. V was cut by 0 bases and J by 6 bases, with 15 bases left in between. The CDR3 region is CATSRDYSGAGNIQYF. For the CDR3, the DNA is TGTGCCACCAGCAGAGATTATTCGGGAGCTGGAAACATTCAGTACTTC.

The gene calls are TRBV28 and TRBJ2-3; TRBD1 aligns across 7 bases. This CDR3 is built from 19 residues. V dropped 8 bases and J dropped 6; count of bases not matched to a gene: 26. Germline CDR1 MDHEN, CDR2 SYDVKM. CDR3 coding DNA: TGTGCCAGCCCTCTGACCTCGGACAGGCGAAGTATTTTTGAGGATACGCAGTATTTT. Its translation: CASPLTSDRRSIFEDTQYF.

The V gene is TRBV16, the J gene TRBJ1-2, with a tentative D call TRBD1 (6 bases). CDR3 length: 15 residues. V lost 4 bases and J 4 bases, leaving 16 bases between the germline ends. Germline CDR1 KGHSY, CDR2 FQNENV. This chain's CDR3 is CASSPRGGGSYGYTF. Written as DNA, the CDR3 is TGTGCCAGCAGCCCCCGGGGAGGGGGTTCCTATGGCTACACCTTC.

V is TRBV18 and J is TRBJ2-7; 12 bases agree with TRBD2. The CDR3 runs 15 residues. CDR1 KGHSH and CDR2 LQKENI come from the germline V gene. Losses at the gene ends were 5 bases for V and 5 bases for J; bases not matched to a gene: 7. The CDR3 bases are TGTGCCAGCTCATCGTCTAGCGGGAGGGGGGACGAGCAGTACTTC. Encoded protein: CASSSSSGRGDEQYF. The whole variable domain, filled in from reference TRBV18 and TRBJ2-7, reads NAGVMQNPRHLVRRRGQEARLRCSPMKGHSHVYWYRQLPEEGLKFMVYLQKENIIDESGMPKERFSAEFPKEGPSILRIQQVVRGDSAAYFCASSSSSGRGDEQYFGPGTRLTVT.

The V gene is TRBV9, the J gene TRBJ2-1, with D possibly matching TRBD2 (6 bases). Germline V gene sequence: CDR1 SGDLS, CDR2 YYNGEE. Trimming removed 0 bases at V and 6 bases at J, with 16 bases between. CDR3 length equals 16 residues. This CDR3 is CASSVGRTTHSNEQFF. The CDR3 DNA sequence: TGTGCCAGCAGCGTAGGAAGGACTACCCATTCCAATGAGCAGTTCTTC.

The chain links TRBV18 to TRBJ1-6; D may be TRBD1 (6 bases). Per germline, CDR1 KGHSH and CDR2 LQKENI. Trimming pared 6 bases from V and 7 bases from J, leaving 16 bases between. The CDR3 contains 15 residues. In DNA, the CDR3 is TGTGCCAGCTCCCTTTCGTCAGGGGCAAATTCACCCCTCCACTTT. This translates into CASSLSSGANSPLHF.

The gene calls are TRBV11-1 and TRBJ2-1; D might be TRBD2 (5 bases). CDR3 length equals 15 residues. Trimming took 5 bases from V and 2 from J, leaving 13 bases between them. Germline V CDR1 and CDR2: SGHAT, FQDESV (reference sequence). The CDR3 loop is CASSRGGSTYNEQFF. In DNA, the CDR3 is TGTGCCAGCAGCCGTGGCGGGTCCACCTACAATGAGCAGTTCTTC.

The J gene is TRBJ2-1, the V gene TRBV3-1 (or the pseudogene TRBV3-2); no clear D gene. V was cut by 2 bases and J by 7 bases, with 6 bases left in between. Germline CDR1 and CDR2: LGHDT and YNNKEL (reference sequence). CDR3 length: 12 residues. The CDR3 loop reads CASSQLKNEQFF. The CDR3 nucleotides read TGTGCCAGCAGCCAATTAAAAAATGAGCAGTTCTTC.

This clone was counted once. The chain carries TRBV7-3 and TRBJ2-5; a weak D match, TRBD1 (6 bases). The germline V gene has CDR1 SGHTA and CDR2 FQGTGA. V shed 3 bases and J shed 2 bases, with 7 bases lying between them. The CDR3 has 13 residues. CDR3 bases: TGTGCCAGCAGCTTCGGACAGCAAGAGACCCAGTACTTC. Protein product: CASSFGQQETQYF.

The rearrangement links TRBV15 to TRBJ1-1; 8 positions match TRBD1. This CDR3 contains 15 residues. CDR1 and CDR2 from the germline V gene are LNHNV and YYDKDF (reference sequence). Trimming cost V 0 bases and J 4 bases; bases outside gene matches: 4. For the CDR3, the DNA is TGTGCCACCAGCAGAGAGAGGGACAGGCTCACTGAAGCTTTCTTT. Translation gives CATSRERDRLTEAFF.

This sequence joins TRBV29-1 and TRBJ2-5, with a tentative D call TRBD2 (6 bases). From germline, CDR1 is SQVTM and CDR2 ANQGSEA. The CDR3 is made up of 14 amino acids. V lost 6 bases, J lost 1 base, and 15 bases lay in between. DNA of the CDR3: TGCAGCGTCCGCCCGGGAGATGGCCAAGAGACCCAGTACTTC. Translation gives CSVRPGDGQETQYF.

This chain uses TRBV29-1 with TRBJ1-1; perhaps TRBD1 as D (5 bases). Trimming took 6 bases from V and 1 from J, leaving 15 bases between them. In germline, CDR1 is SQVTM, CDR2 ANQGSEA. This CDR3 comprises 14 residues. The CDR3: CSVAVRGKNTEAFF. CDR3 coding DNA: TGCAGCGTCGCGGTTAGGGGTAAGAACACTGAAGCTTTCTTT.

V usage is TRBV5-1 and J usage is TRBJ2-1, with TRBD2 matching over 10 bases. From germline, CDR1 is SGHRS and CDR2 YFSETQ. V shed 2 bases and J 8 bases; nucleotides not matched to a gene: 7. The CDR3 runs 15 residues. In DNA, the CDR3 is TGCGCCAGCAGCTTCGCTAGCGGGAGTTTCGATGAGCAGTTCTTC. It translates to CASSFASGSFDEQFF. Based on the CDR3 plus reference TRBV5-1 and TRBJ2-1, the full variable domain is KAGVTQTPRYLIKTRGQQVTLSCSPISGHRSVSWYQQTPGQGLQFLFEYFSETQRNKGNFPGRFSGRQFSNSRSEMNVSTLELGDSALYLCASSFASGSFDEQFFGPGTRLTVL.

This chain's CDR3 is CASSGDRGLAATSYNEQFF. CDR3 nucleotide sequence: TGTGCCAGTTCGGGGGACAGGGGGCTAGCGGCTACTTCCTACAATGAGCAGTTCTTC. The chain links TRBV9 to TRBJ2-1; 12 nucleotides line up with TRBD1. CDR3 size: 19 residues. Germline V gene data show CDR1 as SGDLS and CDR2 as YYNGEE. With V trimmed by 8 bases and J by 1 base, 16 bases remained unmatched.

The chain uses TRBV28 and TRBJ2-7; TRBD2 matches at 13 bases. Trimming cost V 6 bases and J 0 bases; bases outside gene matches: 8. The CDR3 runs to 17 residues. Germline CDR1 and CDR2: MDHEN and SYDVKM. The DNA for the CDR3 is TGTGCCAGCAGCCCTCCCGGGACTAGCGGGACCTCCTACGAGCAGTACTTC. Translation gives CASSPPGTSGTSYEQYF.

The chain combines TRBV7-3 with TRBJ2-5; tentative D call: TRBD2 (5 bases). CDR1 is SGHTA, CDR2 FQGTGA, per germline. V gave up 8 bases and J gave up 2 bases, with 12 bases separating them. The CDR3 covers 13 residues. CDR3 sequence reads: CASSFRGQETQYF. The CDR3, as DNA: TGTGCCAGCTCATTCCGGGGTCAAGAGACCCAGTACTTC.

The genes are TRBV28 and TRBJ2-1; 12 bases align to TRBD2. V was clipped by 6 bases and J by 9 bases; unmatched bases: 12. The germline CDR1 and CDR2 sequences are MDHEN and SYDVKM. This CDR3 spans 16 amino acids. The CDR3 DNA reads TGTGCCAGCAGCATTCCGGCTAGCGGGAGGGCCCGTGAGCAGTTCTTC. The encoded protein is CASSIPASGRAREQFF.

V is TRBV12-3 or TRBV12-4 and J is TRBJ2-5, with D possibly TRBD2 on 5 matching bases. This CDR3 contains 13 residues. Trimming removed 7 bases at V and 0 bases at J, with 9 bases between. CDR3 sequence reads: CASTGDYQETQYF. As DNA, the CDR3 is TGTGCCAGCACCGGGGATTACCAAGAGACCCAGTACTTC.

CDR3 region: CASSIGQGVDSPLHF. DNA for the CDR3: TGTGCCAGTAGTATCGGACAGGGCGTGGACTCACCCCTCCACTTT. This sequence joins TRBV19 and TRBJ1-6; 8 bases agree with TRBD1. The germline V gene has CDR1 LNHDA and CDR2 SQIVND (reference sequence). The V segment lost 3 bases and the J segment 10 bases; nucleotides outside the gene matches: 8. CDR3 size: 15 residues.

The V and J genes are TRBV28 and TRBJ2-7; TRBD2 agrees at 7 bases. Germline CDR1 and CDR2: MDHEN and SYDVKM. The ends lost 3 bases at V and 3 bases at J; junction bases unmatched: 5. This CDR3 region has 14 residues. CDR3 amino acids: CASSFSSGLYEQYF. The DNA for the CDR3 is TGTGCCAGCAGTTTCTCTAGCGGCCTCTACGAGCAGTACTTC.

This chain uses TRBV6-1 with TRBJ2-2; no firm D call. The CDR3 spans 14 residues. Germline assignment: CDR1 MNHNS and CDR2 SASEGT. V lost 1 base and J lost 5, with 8 bases in between. The CDR3 DNA reads TGTGCCAGCAGTGAAGTTTGGCGGACCGGGGAGCTGTTTTTT. It yields the protein CASSEVWRTGELFF.

V is TRBV9 and J is TRBJ2-1; 12 bases map to TRBD2. V trimming: 4 bases; J trimming: 4 bases; junction bases outside the gene matches: 6. CDR3 length equals 16 residues. Germline V gene lookup returns CDR1 SGDLS and CDR2 YYNGEE. DNA of the CDR3: TGTGCCAGCAGCCACCCGGGACTAGCGGGTTACAATGAGCAGTTCTTC. This translates into CASSHPGLAGYNEQFF.

The V call is TRBV7-3, the J call TRBJ1-1; D is ambiguous. The germline V and J ends were trimmed by 2 bases and 7 bases, with 11 bases remaining between them. CDR1 is SGHTA, CDR2 FQGTGA, per germline. This CDR3 contains 13 residues. In DNA form, the CDR3 reads TGTGCCAGCAGCTTAGGCGGGCGACTTGAAGCTTTCTTT. It specifies CASSLGGRLEAFF.

J is TRBJ1-1 and V is TRBV6-6, with D perhaps TRBD1 (5 bases). This CDR3 spans 14 amino acids. Deletions cut 6 bases from V and 1 base from J, with 12 bases between. CDR1 is MNHNY and CDR2 is SVGAGI in the germline V gene (reference sequence). CDR3 coding DNA: TGTGCCAGCAGAGCGGGGCAAAGGAACACTGAAGCTTTCTTT. It yields the protein CASRAGQRNTEAFF.

The rearrangement uses TRBV28 and TRBJ2-7; perhaps TRBD1 as D (6 bases). Germline V gene lookup returns CDR1 MDHEN and CDR2 SYDVKM. Trimming took off 5 bases at V and 2 bases at J, with 19 bases between the two ends. CDR3 length: 16 residues. CDR3 sequence reads: CASSPNIPGVAYEQYF. As DNA, the CDR3 is TGTGCCAGCAGTCCAAATATCCCAGGGGTTGCCTACGAGCAGTACTTC.

The rearrangement uses TRBV28 and TRBJ1-6, with D perhaps matching TRBD1 (5 bases). The ends were cut back, 6 bases at V and 4 bases at J, with 10 bases in the middle. The CDR3 spans 14 residues. The germline CDR1 and CDR2 sequences are MDHEN and SYDVKM. The CDR3 here is CASSSGPYNSPLHF. CDR3 nucleotides: TGTGCCAGCAGCTCAGGGCCTTATAATTCACCCCTCCACTTT.

The genes are TRBV28 and TRBJ2-7; a weak D match, TRBD1 (7 bases). The germline gives CDR1 MDHEN, CDR2 SYDVKM. V was pared by 6 bases and J by 3 bases, with 15 bases between. CDR3 length: 14 amino acids. This chain's CDR3 is CASSRRGTDYEQYF. In DNA form, the CDR3 reads TGTGCCAGCAGCCGCCGCGGGACAGACTACGAGCAGTACTTC.

This clone was counted between two and nine times. The chain links TRBV7-9 to TRBJ2-1, with D hard to call. Germline V lookup: CDR1 SEHNR, CDR2 FQNEAQ (reference sequence). CDR3 length: 16 amino acids. V dropped 5 bases and J dropped 0 bases, with 14 bases sitting between them. The CDR3 loop reads CASSPLDISSYNEQFF. For the CDR3, the DNA is TGTGCCAGCAGCCCCCTCGATATTAGCTCCTACAATGAGCAGTTCTTC.

The V call is TRBV7-3, the J call TRBJ2-3; TRBD2 aligns across 7 bases. The V segment lost 2 bases and the J segment 3 bases; nucleotides outside the gene matches: 5. Germline V gene sequence: CDR1 SGHTA, CDR2 FQGTGA. The CDR3 runs 15 residues. As DNA, the CDR3 is TGTGCCAGCAGCTTAGCGGGAGCGGGTACAGATACGCAGTATTTT. This codes for CASSLAGAGTDTQYF.